A selection of T cell receptor beta chains follows, all from one sample in a study of cytomegalovirus exposure and HLA in healthy donors. TCRdb's copy holds only in-frame clones and misses some; the assay was immunoSEQ multiplex PCR. The table shows roughly 200,000 clones, with roughly 86% occurring only once. Material for sequencing was PBMCs. These receptors originate from a man in his thirties or forties in good health and CMV-seropositive. The CDR3 runs from the conserved cysteine through the conserved F or W. A D gene is named only where the DNA matches it firmly. Clone size is stated in some rows and not others, as once, few, many or a class when expanded.

V	J	D	size	DNA	CDR3
TRBV4-2	TRBJ1-5	TRBD1	-	TGTGCCAGCAGCCAACCCGGGACAGGGGGCAGTCAGCCCCAGCATTTT	CASSQPGTGGSQPQHF
TRBV6-1	TRBJ2-1	-	-	TGTGCCAACGGAGTTAGCTGGGGGCAGTTCTTC	CANGVSWGQFF
TRBV5-1	TRBJ2-7	TRBD1	-	TGCGCCAGCAGCCTGTACACAGGGGCCTACGAGCAGTACTTC	CASSLYTGAYEQYF
TRBV9	TRBJ2-2	-	-	TGTGCCAGCAGCGCAATGGGAGTGAACACCGGGGAGCTGTTTTTT	CASSAMGVNTGELFF
TRBV25-1	TRBJ2-5	-	-	TGTGCCAGCAGTAGTACGGGCAGGAGCGAGACCCAGTACTTC	CASSSTGRSETQYF
TRBV6-5	TRBJ2-7	-	-	TGTGCCAGCAGTTACTCCCCCTTTGAGGCCTACGAGCAGTACTTC	CASSYSPFEAYEQYF
TRBV5-6	TRBJ1-1	-	few	TGTGCCAGCAGCTCCGCCCAACCAAACACTGAAGCTTTCTTT	CASSSAQPNTEAFF
TRBV2	TRBJ2-3	TRBD2	-	TGTGCCAGCAGTCCTCCTAGCGGGGCCACAGATACGCAGTATTTT	CASSPPSGATDTQYF
TRBV6-6	TRBJ2-7	TRBD2	-	TGTGCCAGCAGTTACGGGGGACTAGAGACGGGAGAGCAGTACTTC	CASSYGGLETGEQYF
TRBV25-1	TRBJ2-1	TRBD1	-	TGTGCCAGCAGTGAACCCCTAGGGGGCGGGAATGAGCAGTTCTTC	CASSEPLGGGNEQFF
TRBV5-4	TRBJ2-5	TRBD1	-	TGTGCCAGCAGCTCACGACAGGGTGGGGAGACCCAGTACTTC	CASSSRQGGETQYF
TRBV7-9	TRBJ1-6	TRBD1	-	TGTGCCAGCAGTAAAGACAGGGAGGCTTCACCCCTCCACTTT	CASSKDREASPLHF
TRBV19	TRBJ2-1	-	-	TGTGCCAGTAGTATTGCGGGGGCAATCCCATACAATGAGCAGTTCTTC	CASSIAGAIPYNEQFF
TRBV6-1	TRBJ1-2	TRBD1	few	TGTGCCAGCAGTGAATTGACAGGGACCGGAACCTTC	CASSELTGTGTF
TRBV7-3	TRBJ2-1	-	-	TGTGCCAGCAGCTTATATCGTCCGGGAAGATACAATGAGCAGTTCTTC	CASSLYRPGRYNEQFF
TRBV9	TRBJ2-1	-	-	TGTGCCAGCAGCGTGTTCTCAGTGGGAGGCGACAATGAGCAGTTCTTC	CASSVFSVGGDNEQFF
TRBV6-1	TRBJ1-5	-	-	TGTGCCAGCAGTGAAGGTGAGTTCGTTCAGCCCCAGCATTTT	CASSEGEFVQPQHF
TRBV5-1	TRBJ1-3	-	-	TGCGCCAGCAGCTTAGCAGGCGAAAGCTCTGGAAACACCATATATTTT	CASSLAGESSGNTIYF
TRBV9	TRBJ2-1	TRBD1	-	TGTGCCAGCAGCGTAGTTGGGACAGGCAATGAGCAGTTCTTC	CASSVVGTGNEQFF
TRBV27	TRBJ1-1	TRBD1	-	TGTGCCAGCAGCAGGACAGGGGGAATGAACACTGAAGCTTTCTTT	CASSRTGGMNTEAFF
TRBV9	TRBJ2-5	-	-	TGTGCCAGCAGCCTCTCAGGGGTACAAGAGACCCAGTACTTC	CASSLSGVQETQYF
TRBV2	TRBJ2-3	-	-	TGTGCCAGCAGTGAGGCAGATACGCAGTATTTT	CASSEADTQYF
TRBV2	TRBJ1-1	-	-	TGTGCCAGCAGTGTCCAGAGGGAAACTGAAGCTTTCTTT	CASSVQRETEAFF
TRBV4-3	TRBJ1-4	TRBD1	-	TGCGCCAGCAGCCAAGACCTCGGGACAGCCCTTGATGAAAAACTGTTTTTT	CASSQDLGTALDEKLFF
TRBV9	TRBJ2-5	-	-	TGTGCCAGCAGCCCAGGGGGAGGGCAACAAGAGACCCAGTACTTC	CASSPGGGQQETQYF
TRBV10-3	TRBJ2-7	TRBD2	once	TGTGCCATCAGTGAGACTAGCGGTAGCTCCTACGAGCAGTACTTC	CAISETSGSSYEQYF
TRBV28	TRBJ2-3	TRBD1	-	TGTGCCAGCAGTTTAAGTCGGACAGGGGCAGATACGCAGTATTTT	CASSLSRTGADTQYF
TRBV11-2	TRBJ2-1	TRBD2	-	TGTGCCAGCAGCTTAGATACTAGCGGGAGCTGGAATGAGCAGTTCTTC	CASSLDTSGSWNEQFF
TRBV7-9	TRBJ1-3	-	-	TGTGCCAGCGGCTCAGTGGGAGAAATTGGAAACACCATATATTTT	CASGSVGEIGNTIYF
TRBV29-1	TRBJ1-2	-	once	TGCAGCGTTGGGCAAAACGGCTACACCTTC	CSVGQNGYTF
TRBV11-2	TRBJ1-4	TRBD1	-	TGTGCCAGCAGCGTGGGGACAGGGGTGGGAGAAAAACTGTTTTTT	CASSVGTGVGEKLFF
TRBV7-9	TRBJ1-4	-	-	TGTGCCAGCAGCCCACCGGGGGTAGAGGAAAAACTGTTTTTT	CASSPPGVEEKLFF
TRBV28	TRBJ1-1	-	-	TGTGCCAGCAACCCTATGCGGGGGAGGGACACTGAAGCTTTCTTT	CASNPMRGRDTEAFF
TRBV5-1	TRBJ2-1	-	-	TGCGCCAGCAGCTTCAAGGAGAGCTCCTACAATGAGCAGTTCTTC	CASSFKESSYNEQFF
TRBV6-5	TRBJ2-5	TRBD2	-	TGTGCCAGCAGTTGGAGCGGGGGAGGGGAAGAGACCCAGTACTTC	CASSWSGGGEETQYF